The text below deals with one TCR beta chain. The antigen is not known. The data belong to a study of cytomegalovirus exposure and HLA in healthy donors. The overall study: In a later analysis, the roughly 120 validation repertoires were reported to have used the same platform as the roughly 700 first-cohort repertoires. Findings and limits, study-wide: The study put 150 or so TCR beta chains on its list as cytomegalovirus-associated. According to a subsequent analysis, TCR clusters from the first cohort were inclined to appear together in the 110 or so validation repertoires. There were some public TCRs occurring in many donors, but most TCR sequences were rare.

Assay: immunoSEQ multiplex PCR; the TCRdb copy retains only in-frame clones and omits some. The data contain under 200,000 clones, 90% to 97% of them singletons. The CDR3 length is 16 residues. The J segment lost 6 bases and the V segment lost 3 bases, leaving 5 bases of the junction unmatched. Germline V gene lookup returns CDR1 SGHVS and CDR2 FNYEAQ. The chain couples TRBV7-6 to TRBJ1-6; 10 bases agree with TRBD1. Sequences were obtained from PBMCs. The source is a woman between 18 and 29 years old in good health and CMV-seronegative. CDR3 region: CASSFSGQGFNSPLHF. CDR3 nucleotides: TGTGCCAGCAGCTTTTCGGGACAGGGGTTTAATTCACCCCTCCACTTT.